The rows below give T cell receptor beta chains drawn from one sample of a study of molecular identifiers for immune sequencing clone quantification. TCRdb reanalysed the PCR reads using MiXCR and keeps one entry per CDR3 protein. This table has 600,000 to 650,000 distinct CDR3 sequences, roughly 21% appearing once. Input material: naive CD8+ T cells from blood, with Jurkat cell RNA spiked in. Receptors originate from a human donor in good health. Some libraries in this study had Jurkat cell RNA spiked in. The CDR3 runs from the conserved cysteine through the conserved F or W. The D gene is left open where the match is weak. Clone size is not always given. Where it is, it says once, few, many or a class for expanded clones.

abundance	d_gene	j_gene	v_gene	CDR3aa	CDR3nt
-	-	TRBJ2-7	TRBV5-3	CASSLDSAGEQYF	TGTGCCAGCAGCTTGGACTCCGCCGGCGAGCAGTACTTC
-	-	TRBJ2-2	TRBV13	CASSPRLNTGELFF	TGTGCCAGCAGCCCCAGGCTCAACACCGGGGAGCTGTTTTTT
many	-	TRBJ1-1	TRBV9	CASSVGVDPNTEAFF	TGTGCCAGCAGCGTAGGGGTAGACCCGAACACTGAAGCTTTCTTT
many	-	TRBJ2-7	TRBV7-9	CASTSGVSREQYF	TGTGCCAGCACTTCCGGGGTCTCTCGTGAGCAGTACTTC
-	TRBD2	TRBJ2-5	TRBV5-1	CASSLDGLAGSKAQYF	TGCGCCAGCAGCTTGGATGGACTAGCGGGCTCAAAGGCCCAGTACTTC
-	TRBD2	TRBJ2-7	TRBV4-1	CASSQKGAGAAYEQYF	TGCGCCAGCAGCCAAAAAGGAGCGGGAGCGGCCTACGAGCAGTACTTC
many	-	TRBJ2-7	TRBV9	CASSVLDTAYEQYF	TGTGCCAGCAGCGTACTAGATACGGCCTACGAGCAGTACTTC
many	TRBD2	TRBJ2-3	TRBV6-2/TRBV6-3	CASSYSSSGGDTQYF	TGTGCCAGCAGTTACTCCTCTAGCGGGGGGGATACGCAGTATTTT
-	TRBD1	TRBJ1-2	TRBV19	CASSAGTAPSF	TGTGCCAGTAGTGCCGGGACAGCTCCATCCTTC
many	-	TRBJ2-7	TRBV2	CASSELGSTLSYEQYF	TGTGCCAGCAGTGAATTGGGCAGTACCCTCTCCTACGAGCAGTACTTC
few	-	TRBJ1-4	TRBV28	CASSKSGWREKLFF	TGTGCCAGCTCAAAATCAGGGTGGCGGGAAAAACTGTTTTTT
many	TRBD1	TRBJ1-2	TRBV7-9	CASSPGTGQEVNGYTF	TGTGCCAGCAGCCCGGGGACAGGGCAGGAAGTTAATGGCTACACCTTC
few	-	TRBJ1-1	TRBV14	CASSLGTRAFF	TGTGCCAGCAGCCTGGGGACGAGGGCTTTCTTT
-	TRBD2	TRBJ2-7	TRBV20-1	CSAQAETSGPGPYEQYF	TGCAGTGCTCAGGCTGAGACTAGCGGGCCGGGGCCCTACGAGCAGTACTTC
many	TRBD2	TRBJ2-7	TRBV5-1	CASSLGLVAYEQYF	TGCGCCAGCAGCCTCGGACTAGTCGCCTACGAGCAGTACTTC
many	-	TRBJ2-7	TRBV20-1	CSASDRNSYEQYF	TGCAGTGCTAGTGACAGGAACTCCTACGAGCAGTACTTC
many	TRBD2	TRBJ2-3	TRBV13	CASRAGAGRADTQYF	TGTGCCAGCAGAGCGGGAGCAGGACGGGCAGATACGCAGTATTTT
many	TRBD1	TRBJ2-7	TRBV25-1	CASSGTGIYEQYF	TGTGCCAGCTCAGGGACAGGGATCTACGAGCAGTACTTC
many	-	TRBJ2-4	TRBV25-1	CASSDGILTGNIQYF	TGTGCCAGCAGTGATGGTATATTGACAGGTAACATTCAGTACTTC
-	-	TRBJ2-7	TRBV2	CASSTPRGSYEQYF	TGTGCCAGCAGTACCCCCCGGGGCTCCTACGAGCAGTACTTC
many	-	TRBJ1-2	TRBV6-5	CASSYYGRNNYGYTF	TGTGCCAGCAGTTACTACGGCAGGAATAACTATGGCTACACCTTC
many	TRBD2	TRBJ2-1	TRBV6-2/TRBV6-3	CASSPGTSGSYEQFF	TGTGCCAGCAGTCCCGGGACTAGCGGGAGCTATGAGCAGTTCTTC
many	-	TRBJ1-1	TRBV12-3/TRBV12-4	CASSFRTGRINTEAFF	TGTGCCAGCAGTTTCAGGACGGGACGGATAAACACTGAAGCTTTCTTT
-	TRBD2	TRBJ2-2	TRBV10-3	CAISEGLAGVETRELFF	TGTGCCATCAGTGAAGGGCTAGCGGGAGTGGAGACCAGGGAGCTGTTTTTT
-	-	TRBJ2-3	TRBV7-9	CASSLYPSRNTDTQYF	TGTGCCAGCAGCTTATACCCTAGCAGGAATACAGACACGCAGTATTTT
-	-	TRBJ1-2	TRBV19	CASSIGMGPPAGYTF	TGTGCCAGTAGTATTGGTATGGGCCCTCCCGCCGGTTACACCTTC
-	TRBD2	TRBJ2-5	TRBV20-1	CSARGEKAGDQETQYF	TGCAGTGCTAGAGGGGAGAAAGCGGGAGACCAAGAGACCCAGTACTTC
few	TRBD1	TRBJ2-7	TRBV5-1	CASGYGTGGRYSYEQYF	TGCGCCAGCGGTTACGGGACAGGGGGCCGCTACTCCTACGAGCAGTACTTC
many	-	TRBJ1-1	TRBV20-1	CSGKPENTEAFF	TGCAGTGGGAAACCAGAGAACACTGAAGCTTTCTTT
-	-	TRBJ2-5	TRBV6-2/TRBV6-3	CASSRGFGQFQETQYF	TGTGCCAGCAGCCGGGGGTTTGGTCAGTTTCAAGAGACCCAGTACTTC
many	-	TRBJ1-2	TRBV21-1	CASSTLARKTGGECGYTF	TGTGCCAGCAGCACCCTTGCCCGGAAGACAGGGGGGGAGTGTGGCTACACCTTC
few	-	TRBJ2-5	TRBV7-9	CASGYGGKETQYF	TGTGCCAGCGGCTACGGCGGGAAAGAGACCCAGTACTTC
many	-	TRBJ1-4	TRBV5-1	CASSGQGGFREKLFF	TGCGCCAGCAGCGGCCAAGGGGGGTTCAGGGAAAAACTGTTTTTT
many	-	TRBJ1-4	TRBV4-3	CASSQEGRSTNEKLFF	TGCGCCAGCAGCCAAGAGGGGAGATCAACTAATGAAAAACTGTTTTTT
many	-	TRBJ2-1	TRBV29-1	CSVGRAVNEQFF	TGCAGCGTTGGCAGGGCGGTCAATGAGCAGTTCTTC
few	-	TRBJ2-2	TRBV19	CASSFAGGSGELFF	TGTGCCAGTAGTTTTGCAGGGGGGTCCGGGGAGCTGTTTTTT
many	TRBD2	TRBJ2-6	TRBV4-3	CASSPREAISGANVLTF	TGCGCCAGCAGCCCCCGGGAGGCTATCTCTGGGGCCAACGTCCTGACTTTC
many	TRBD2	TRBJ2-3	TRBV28	CASSGLAGVLDTQYF	TGTGCCAGCAGCGGACTAGCGGGAGTCCTGGATACGCAGTATTTT
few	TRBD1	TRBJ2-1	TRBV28	CASSQDREFDEQFF	TGTGCCAGCAGTCAGGACAGGGAGTTCGATGAGCAGTTCTTC
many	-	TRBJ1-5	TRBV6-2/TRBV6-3	CASSVLGNQPQHF	TGTGCCAGCAGTGTCCTGGGTAACCAGCCCCAGCATTTT
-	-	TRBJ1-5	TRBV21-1	CASSTPEQGWSNQPQHF	TGTGCCAGCAGCACCCCAGAACAGGGTTGGAGTAATCAGCCCCAGCATTTT
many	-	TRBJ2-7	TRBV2	CASSEATFSGYEQYF	TGTGCCAGCAGTGAAGCGACCTTCAGCGGCTACGAGCAGTACTTC
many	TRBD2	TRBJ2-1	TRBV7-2	CASSPGQVGLAGVFTSYNEQFF	TGTGCCAGCAGCCCGGGACAGGTGGGACTAGCGGGAGTCTTTACGTCCTACAATGAGCAGTTCTTC
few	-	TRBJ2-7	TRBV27	CASSRIGTGDYEQYF	TGTGCCAGCAGCCGTATCGGGACTGGGGACTACGAGCAGTACTTC
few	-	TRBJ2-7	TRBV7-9	CASSRESVYEQYF	TGTGCCAGCAGCAGAGAATCGGTCTACGAGCAGTACTTC
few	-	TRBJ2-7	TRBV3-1	CASAQAGLISYEQYF	TGTGCCAGCGCCCAAGCCGGGCTGATCTCCTACGAGCAGTACTTC
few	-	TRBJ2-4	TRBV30	CAWSPDALAKNIQYF	TGTGCCTGGAGTCCGGATGCCCTAGCGAAAAACATTCAGTACTTC
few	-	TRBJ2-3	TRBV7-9	CASSLEGIGTRLETDTRYF	TGTGCCAGCAGCTTAGAAGGAATAGGGACACGGCTTGAAACAGATACGCGGTATTTT
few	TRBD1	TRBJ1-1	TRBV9	CASSVSSTGWTEAFF	TGTGCCAGCAGCGTCTCATCGACAGGGTGGACTGAAGCTTTCTTT
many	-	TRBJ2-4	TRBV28	CASSLTGGAAGKNIQYF	TGTGCCAGCAGTTTAACTGGCGGGGCCGCAGGCAAAAACATTCAGTACTTC